This TCR beta chain emerged from a study of T cell responses to AZD1222 COVID-19 vaccine. Method: immunoSEQ multiplex PCR; TCRdb's copy keeps in-frame clones and lacks some. This sample has under 200,000 clones, with around 93% found just once. The sequence was obtained from an adult in good health. The source material was peripheral blood, sampled on day 0 of AZD1222 vaccination.

CDR3 protein: CASTGGDNYGYTF. As DNA, the CDR3 is TGTGCCAGCACCGGGGGCGATAACTATGGCTACACCTTC. V gene TRBV2 combines with J gene TRBJ1-2; the D gene is possibly TRBD1 (6 bases). The length of the CDR3 is 13 residues. CDR1 is SNHLY and CDR2 is FYNNEI in the germline V gene. The V end lost 7 bases, the J end lost 1 base, and 10 bases lay between the germline ends.